The rows below give T cell receptor beta chains drawn from one sample of a study of Graves' ophthalmopathy and Graves' hyperthyroidism. Each CDR3 protein is one row after TCRdb ran MiXCR on the multiplex PCR reads. Among 340,000 or so distinct CDR3 sequences listed, under 20% were seen once. Sequenced sample: peripheral blood. These receptors all stem from an adult man with Graves' ophthalmopathy. Each CDR3 is given with its conserved first and last residue. The D gene is left open where the match is weak. Part of the rows lack a size; the others show once, few, many or a class for expanded clones.

V	size	J	D	CDR3	DNA
TRBV5-4	many	TRBJ1-2	-	CASSLTISLTNGYTF	TGTGCCAGCAGCTTGACGATATCATTAACTAATGGCTACACCTTC
TRBV4-3	many	TRBJ1-2	-	CASSQVYEGAGGYTF	TGCGCCAGCAGCCAAGTCTATGAAGGGGCGGGTGGCTACACCTTC
TRBV29-1	many	TRBJ2-7	TRBD1	CSALTGDTYEQYF	TGCAGCGCGCTGACAGGGGATACCTACGAGCAGTACTTC
TRBV30	many	TRBJ1-6	-	CAWSGSSYNSPLHF	TGTGCCTGGAGCGGGAGCTCCTATAATTCACCCCTCCACTTT
TRBV30	many	TRBJ2-7	-	CAWGRGFGNEQYF	TGTGCCTGGGGGAGGGGGTTCGGCAACGAGCAGTACTTC
TRBV9	many	TRBJ1-1	-	CASSVGGGGALGTEAFF	TGTGCCAGCAGCGTAGGCGGCGGGGGGGCACTGGGGACTGAAGCTTTCTTT
TRBV6-5	-	TRBJ2-5	TRBD2	CASSYSASGASFQETQYF	TGTGCCAGCAGTTACTCGGCTAGCGGGGCCTCCTTCCAAGAGACCCAGTACTTC
TRBV27	many	TRBJ1-2	-	CASSLTVNYGYTF	TGTGCCAGCAGCCTGACAGTCAACTATGGCTACACCTTC
TRBV3-1	many	TRBJ1-2	-	CASRPTGATYGYTF	TGTGCCAGCAGACCAACCGGGGCAACCTATGGCTACACCTTC
TRBV2	many	TRBJ1-1	-	CASSASGATEAFF	TGTGCCAGCAGTGCCTCAGGGGCGACTGAAGCTTTCTTT
TRBV2	many	TRBJ1-5	-	CASSGMGPQQPQHF	TGTGCCAGCAGTGGGATGGGCCCCCAACAGCCCCAGCATTTT
TRBV11-2	many	TRBJ2-5	TRBD2	CASSRGIAGGLQETQYF	TGTGCCAGCAGCCGCGGAATAGCGGGGGGGCTACAAGAGACCCAGTACTTC
TRBV20-1	many	TRBJ2-4	-	CSAKPNEGGGKNIQYF	TGCAGTGCTAAACCTAACGAGGGGGGAGGGAAAAACATTCAGTACTTC
TRBV12-3/TRBV12-4	-	TRBJ1-5	-	CASSFSGSGNQPQHF	TGTGCCAGCAGTTTCTCCGGATCGGGCAATCAGCCCCAGCATTTT
TRBV28	many	TRBJ2-5	TRBD1	CASRATTGGQETQYF	TGTGCCAGCAGGGCTACAACAGGGGGGCAAGAGACCCAGTACTTC
TRBV30	many	TRBJ1-2	-	CAWSTTVGQGYTF	TGTGCCTGGAGTACAACAGTGGGCCAAGGCTACACCTTC
TRBV7-8	-	TRBJ2-6	-	CASSLQGGAGANVLTF	TGTGCCAGCAGCTTACAGGGGGGCGCTGGGGCCAACGTCCTGACTTTC
TRBV15	many	TRBJ2-1	-	CATSRGGALGNNEQFF	TGTGCCACCAGCAGAGGCGGAGCACTGGGGAACAATGAACAGTTCTTC
TRBV9	many	TRBJ1-5	TRBD1	CASTISPTGNNQPQHF	TGTGCCAGCACCATATCCCCGACAGGGAATAATCAGCCCCAGCATTTT
TRBV20-1	many	TRBJ1-1	-	CSASPGVNTEAFF	TGCAGTGCTTCGCCAGGGGTGAACACTGAAGCTTTCTTT
TRBV20-1	-	TRBJ2-7	-	CSARDRLDYEQYF	TGCAGTGCTAGAGATAGGCTAGACTACGAGCAGTACTTC
TRBV30	many	TRBJ2-7	TRBD2	CAWSWTSGSYEQYF	TGTGCCTGGAGTTGGACTAGCGGGAGCTACGAGCAGTACTTC
TRBV11-2	many	TRBJ2-2	-	CASSPDRVTGELFF	TGTGCCAGCAGCCCCGATCGGGTAACCGGGGAGCTGTTTTTT
TRBV12-3/TRBV12-4	many	TRBJ1-1	-	CASRKGSQPTEAFF	TGTGCCAGCAGGAAAGGATCGCAGCCCACTGAAGCTTTCTTT
TRBV5-1	many	TRBJ1-1	-	CASSLGRESEAFF	TGCGCCAGCAGCTTGGGAAGGGAGAGTGAAGCTTTCTTT
TRBV12-3/TRBV12-4	many	TRBJ2-7	TRBD2	CASRLSGGSSYEQYF	TGTGCCAGCAGGTTAAGCGGGGGAAGCTCCTACGAGCAGTACTTC
TRBV6-5	many	TRBJ2-5	TRBD1	CASSYFSGTGWETQYF	TGTGCCAGCAGTTACTTTTCCGGGACAGGGTGGGAGACCCAGTACTTC
TRBV30	many	TRBJ2-7	TRBD2	CAWSVAGNYEQYF	TGTGCCTGGAGTGTAGCGGGAAACTACGAGCAGTACTTC
TRBV4-1	-	TRBJ2-5	-	CASSPGSTGQETQYF	TGCGCCAGCAGCCCGGGTTCTACAGGCCAAGAGACCCAGTACTTC
TRBV19	many	TRBJ1-6	-	CASSISGQANNSPLHF	TGTGCCAGTAGTATATCCGGGCAGGCGAATAATTCACCCCTCCACTTT
TRBV19	many	TRBJ2-7	-	CASSNGLATYEQYF	TGTGCCAGTAGTAACGGACTGGCAACCTACGAGCAGTACTTC
TRBV5-1	-	TRBJ2-7	-	CASSAGLGYEQYF	TGCGCCAGCAGCGCGGGACTTGGCTACGAGCAGTACTTC
TRBV18	many	TRBJ2-7	-	CASSPAGTGGDYEQYF	TGTGCCAGCTCACCCGCCGGTACAGGGGGGGACTACGAGCAGTACTTC
TRBV28	-	TRBJ1-2	TRBD1	CASSRQGWYGYTF	TGTGCCAGCAGTAGACAGGGGTGGTATGGCTACACCTTC
TRBV5-1	many	TRBJ1-1	-	CASSLGVAGFEAFF	TGCGCCAGCAGCTTGGGGGTTGCGGGTTTTGAAGCTTTCTTT
TRBV6-1	many	TRBJ2-7	TRBD1	CANSATGGLYEQYF	TGTGCCAACAGTGCCACAGGGGGTCTCTACGAGCAGTACTTC
TRBV6-2/TRBV6-3	many	TRBJ2-7	TRBD2	CASSYSTTSGLYEQYF	TGTGCCAGCAGTTACTCGACAACTAGCGGCCTCTACGAGCAGTACTTC
TRBV19	many	TRBJ2-5	-	CASSIGREETQYF	TGTGCCAGTAGTATAGGCAGAGAAGAGACCCAGTACTTC
TRBV6-5	many	TRBJ2-5	TRBD2	CASSSRTSGETQYF	TGTGCCAGCAGTTCCCGGACTAGTGGAGAGACCCAGTACTTC
TRBV4-1	many	TRBJ2-5	TRBD2	CASSQDGSSGRQETQYF	TGCGCCAGCAGCCAAGACGGGTCTAGCGGACGCCAAGAGACCCAGTACTTC
TRBV24-1	many	TRBJ1-2	TRBD1	CAISDRWDYGYTF	TGTGCCATTTCGGACAGGTGGGACTATGGCTACACCTTC
TRBV7-9	many	TRBJ2-5	-	CASSSSLEETQYF	TGTGCCAGCAGCTCCTCGTTGGAAGAGACCCAGTACTTC
TRBV5-1	many	TRBJ2-7	-	CASSLLAGRAYEQYF	TGCGCCAGCAGCTTACTAGCCGGGCGCGCCTACGAGCAGTACTTC
TRBV3-1	many	TRBJ1-5	-	CASSPALEQPQHF	TGTGCCAGCAGCCCAGCCCTGGAGCAGCCCCAGCATTTT
TRBV6-5	many	TRBJ2-7	-	CASSYGREPYEQYF	TGTGCCAGCAGTTACGGACGGGAACCCTACGAGCAGTACTTC
TRBV6-1	many	TRBJ2-7	TRBD2	CASRESGRGEQYF	TGTGCCAGCAGAGAAAGCGGGAGAGGCGAGCAGTACTTC
TRBV12-5	many	TRBJ1-1	-	CASGLFGVNTEAFF	TGTGCTAGTGGTTTGTTCGGGGTTAACACTGAAGCTTTCTTT
TRBV30	many	TRBJ1-2	-	CAWSGQGYGYTF	TGTGCCTGGAGTGGCCAGGGGTATGGCTACACCTTC
TRBV12-3/TRBV12-4	many	TRBJ1-5	-	CASSFFGGSNQPQHF	TGTGCCAGCAGTTTCTTCGGGGGAAGCAATCAGCCCCAGCATTTT
TRBV6-2/TRBV6-3	many	TRBJ2-5	-	CATPLRPPQETQYF	TGTGCCACTCCCCTAAGGCCCCCTCAAGAGACCCAGTACTTC
TRBV27	-	TRBJ2-5	TRBD1	CASRGQGMGETQYF	TGTGCCAGCAGGGGACAGGGGATGGGAGAGACCCAGTACTTC
TRBV12-3/TRBV12-4	many	TRBJ1-6	TRBD1	CASRGQGWNSPLHF	TGTGCCAGCAGGGGACAGGGTTGGAATTCACCCCTCCACTTT
TRBV14	many	TRBJ1-1	-	CASSPALASGAFF	TGTGCCAGCAGCCCCGCACTGGCCTCGGGGGCTTTCTTT
TRBV20-1	many	TRBJ2-7	TRBD1	CSARDLDRANEQYF	TGCAGTGCTAGAGACCTGGACAGGGCGAACGAGCAGTACTTC